The clone carrying this TCR beta chain came up many times. Its antigen is undetermined. Looked up from germline, CDR1 is MNHEY and CDR2 is SVGEGT. V lost 5 bases, J lost 7 bases, and 12 bases lay in between. CDR3 length: 12 amino acids. Unique molecular identifiers were affixed to single, distinct cDNA molecules. TCRdb called the 5' RACE reads again in MiXCR, with one record for every CDR3 protein. The data contain tens of thousands of distinct CDR3 sequences, 8% to 10% of them singletons. This sample is part of a study of early T cells in non-severe SARS-CoV-2 infection. Study information: Unpaired chains resulted from sequencing bulk RNA of unsorted whole blood. Study-level points and caveats: Using VDJdb, the matching emphasized anti-spike CD8 responses while missing private and CD4 specificities.

This TCR derives from an adult who was a healthcare worker with PCR-confirmed SARS-CoV-2 infection or an uninfected control (not recorded which). Sequencing was performed on whole blood. This chain connects TRBV6-2 or TRBV6-3 to TRBJ2-7; D possibly uses TRBD1 or TRBD2 (5 bases each). The CDR3 is CASSPGPGEQYF. CDR3 coding DNA: TGTGCCAGCAGTCCGGGACCGGGGGAGCAGTACTTC.